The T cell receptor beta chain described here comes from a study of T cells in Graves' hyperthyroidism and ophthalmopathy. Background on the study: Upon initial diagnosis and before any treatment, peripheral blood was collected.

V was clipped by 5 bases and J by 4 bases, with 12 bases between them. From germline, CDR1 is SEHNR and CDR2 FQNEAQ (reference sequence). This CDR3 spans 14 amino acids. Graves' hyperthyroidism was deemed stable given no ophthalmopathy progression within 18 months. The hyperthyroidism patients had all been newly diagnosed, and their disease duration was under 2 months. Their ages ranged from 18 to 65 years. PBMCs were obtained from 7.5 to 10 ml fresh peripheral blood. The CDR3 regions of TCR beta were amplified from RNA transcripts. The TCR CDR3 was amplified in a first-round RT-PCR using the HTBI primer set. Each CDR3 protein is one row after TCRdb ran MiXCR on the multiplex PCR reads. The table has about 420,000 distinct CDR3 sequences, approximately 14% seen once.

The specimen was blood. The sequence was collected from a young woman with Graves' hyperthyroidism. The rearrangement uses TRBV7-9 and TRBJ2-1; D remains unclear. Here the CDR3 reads CASSRSYGYNEQFF. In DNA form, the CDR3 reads TGTGCCAGCAGCAGGTCTTATGGTTACAATGAGCAGTTCTTC.